The entry below gives a single T cell receptor (beta chain) sequence along with its context. The antigen is not known. This CDR3 region has 20 residues. CDR1 is DFQATT and CDR2 is SNEGSKA in the germline V gene (reference sequence). J was trimmed by 4 bases and V by 0 bases; bases with no gene match: 20. The sample belongs to a study of blood T cells in healthy people across ages. Study-level background: Template switching captured about one barcoded beta molecule per two T cells. General study points: There were more naive CD4+ cells and higher diversity in long-lived donors than in aged donors. It was not possible, with unsorted PBMCs, to conclusively compare naive and antigen-experienced cells. TCR beta diversity, measured per million T cells, fell in a roughly linear way with age.

Next came a second PCR, run for about 6 to 12 cycles, which used a sample-barcoded 5' primer along with a J-beta primer mix. Each CDR3 protein is one row after TCRdb ran MiXCR on the 5' RACE reads. The repertoire holds over 550,000 distinct CDR3 sequences, with about 30% as singletons. Sequenced: blood. The chain carries TRBV20-1 and TRBJ1-4, with 7 positions matching TRBD1. This clonotype was obtained from a woman aged 80 or over in good health. The CDR3 region has the DNA TGCAGTGCTAGAGATGATCGTTTCCCCAACGTTGGGACAGTTAATGAAAAACTGTTTTTT. Residues: CSARDDRFPNVGTVNEKLFF.